These 8 T cell receptor beta chains came from one sample sequenced in a study of identifying expanded T cells in peripheral blood. Clones were read by immunoSEQ multiplex PCR, and TCRdb kept only the in-frame ones, dropping some. This table has around 82,000 clones, 84% appearing once. The sample taken for sequencing was blood. Source of these receptors: a person between 18 and 75 years old in good health.

This clone was detected only a few times. V gene TRBV18 combines with J gene TRBJ1-1, with D hard to call. The CDR3 length is 12 residues. Between the trimmed V and J ends, which lost 5 bases and 2 bases, there was a span of 6 bases. The germline gives CDR1 KGHSH, CDR2 LQKENI. CDR3: CASSRDNTEAFF. For the CDR3, the DNA is TGTGCCAGCTCAAGGGATAACACTGAAGCTTTCTTT.

The rearrangement uses TRBV2 and TRBJ2-5, with 7 bases aligning to TRBD1. The germline V gene encodes CDR1 SNHLY and CDR2 FYNNEI. V shed 6 bases and J 5 bases; nucleotides not matched to a gene: 6. This CDR3 contains 13 residues. CDR3 bases: TGTGCCAGCAGGACGGACAGGTCGGAGACCCAGTACTTC. Amino acids: CASRTDRSETQYF.

This clone has more than one count but fewer than ten. The chain links TRBV5-8 to TRBJ2-7; D is ambiguous. The germline CDR1 and CDR2 sequences are SGHTS and YDEGEE. The CDR3 is 14 amino acids. V gave up 4 bases and J gave up 0 bases, with 11 bases separating them. The CDR3: CASSTWPSSYEQYF. The CDR3 DNA reads as TGTGCCAGCAGCACATGGCCCAGCTCCTACGAGCAGTACTTC.

The CDR3 DNA is TGTGCCAGTAGTCCCCCCGACACCTATGGCTACACCTTC. This encodes CASSPPDTYGYTF. The rearrangement links TRBV19 to TRBJ1-2; no firm D call. In germline, CDR1 is LNHDA, CDR2 SQIVND (reference sequence). The CDR3 covers 13 residues. Trimming took off 5 bases at V and 4 bases at J, with 11 bases between the two ends.

V is TRBV5-4 and J is TRBJ2-7; 16 positions match TRBD2. Looked up from germline, CDR1 is SGHNT and CDR2 is YYREEE (reference sequence). CDR3 length: 17 residues. With 4 bases clipped from V and 1 base from J, the junction kept 5 bases outside the gene matches. CDR3 sequence reads: CASSRGLAGGESYEQYF. As DNA, the CDR3 is TGTGCCAGCAGCAGGGGACTAGCGGGAGGGGAATCCTACGAGCAGTACTTC.

V gene TRBV6-7 combines with J gene TRBJ1-5, with 10 nucleotides matching TRBD1. TRBV6-7 is annotated as an ORF whose role is uncertain. The CDR3 sequence is 15 residues long. The J segment lost 7 bases and the V segment lost 6 bases, leaving 9 bases of the junction unmatched. The CDR3 region has the DNA TGTGCCAGCAGCTATTCAGACAGGGGGCTGCAGCCCCAGCATTTT. Protein sequence: CASSYSDRGLQPQHF.

This chain links TRBV7-2 with TRBJ2-7; D is perhaps TRBD1 or TRBD2 (5 bases each). Deletions cut 3 bases from V and 5 bases from J, with 11 bases between. The V gene's germline CDR1 is SGHTA and CDR2 FQGNSA. This CDR3 spans 13 amino acids. CDR3 loop: CASSLGWGNEQYF. CDR3 nucleotides: TGTGCCAGCAGCTTGGGGTGGGGGAACGAGCAGTACTTC.

V usage is TRBV28 and J usage is TRBJ2-3; D is possibly TRBD2 (6 bases). V was shortened by 6 bases and J by 10 bases, with 8 bases between the two germline ends. The CDR3 extends over 10 amino acids. Germline loops: CDR1 MDHEN, CDR2 SYDVKM. CDR3 DNA: TGTGCCAGCAGGGGGGGTCCGCAGTATTTT. It is translated as CASRGGPQYF.